The 20 T cell receptor beta chains below all came from one sample that was sequenced in a study of blood T cell repertoires in COVID-19. Some clones are missing from TCRdb's copy, which holds only in-frame ones; the method was immunoSEQ multiplex PCR. The data hold 270,000 or so clones, with about four fifths observed a single time. Sequences were obtained from PBMCs or T cells enriched from blood (not recorded which). Receptor source: a man aged 50 to 59 who had recovered from COVID-19.

The J gene is TRBJ1-5, the V gene TRBV18; no definite D call. This CDR3 is 14 amino acids long. Per the germline V gene, CDR1 is KGHSH and CDR2 is LQKENI. Trimming removed 2 bases from V and 5 bases from J, with 10 bases in between. The CDR3 sequence: CASSPGGPDQPQHF. CDR3 DNA: TGTGCCAGCTCACCAGGAGGACCGGATCAGCCCCAGCATTTT.

V usage is TRBV2 and J usage is TRBJ2-2; 8 bases are shared with TRBD2. The V and J ends lost 2 bases and 4 bases, in that order; junction bases with no gene match: 3. Germline-derived CDR1 and CDR2 are SNHLY and FYNNEI. This CDR3 region has 15 residues. The CDR3 here is CASSETSGSTGELFF. The CDR3 DNA reads TGTGCCAGCAGTGAAACTAGCGGTAGCACCGGGGAGCTGTTTTTT.

This chain uses TRBV11-3 with TRBJ2-1; 13 bases are shared with TRBD2. This CDR3 is built from 16 residues. CDR1 is SGHNT and CDR2 is YENEEA in the germline V gene. The trim removed 1 base at V and 6 bases at J, leaving 3 bases unmatched. The CDR3 spells CASSLVGLAGSNEQFF. The CDR3 nucleotides are TGTGCCAGCAGCTTAGTGGGACTAGCGGGGAGCAATGAGCAGTTCTTC. The variable domain in full, with the rest retrieved from reference TRBV11-3 and TRBJ2-1, is EAGVVQSPRYKIIEKKQPVAFWCNPISGHNTLYWYLQNLGQGPELLIRYENEEAVDDSQLPKDRFSAERLKGVDSTLKIQPAELGDSAVYLCASSLVGLAGSNEQFFGPGTRLTVL.

V and J are TRBV29-1 and TRBJ2-1, with 8 positions matching TRBD2. Trimming at V came to 4 bases and at J to 3 bases, leaving 5 bases not matched to a gene. There are 14 residues in the CDR3. CDR1 and CDR2 (germline): SQVTM, ANQGSEA. CDR3 DNA sequence: TGCAGCGTTGTCCTCGGGAGGGGCTACAATGAGCAGTTCTTC. Amino acid sequence: CSVVLGRGYNEQFF.

J is TRBJ2-1 and V is TRBV3-1 (or the pseudogene TRBV3-2); 8 bases match TRBD2. Germline assignment: CDR1 LGHDT and CDR2 YNNKEL (reference sequence). This CDR3 has 15 residues. V lost 0 bases, J lost 10 bases, and 8 bases stayed unmatched. The CDR3 DNA sequence: TGTGCCAGCAGCCAAGACGGGGGGGCCGGAAGGGAGCAGTTCTTC. Its translation is CASSQDGGAGREQFF.

This sequence joins TRBV15 and TRBJ1-5; weak D call: TRBD1 (5 bases). The CDR3 has 13 amino acids. V lost 5 bases and J 11 bases, leaving 16 bases between the germline ends. Looked up from germline, CDR1 is LNHNV and CDR2 is YYDKDF (reference sequence). The CDR3: CATSVGEGRAQHF. DNA of the CDR3: TGTGCCACCAGCGTCGGGGAGGGGCGAGCCCAGCATTTT.

V gene TRBV7-2 combines with J gene TRBJ2-7; D not certain. Germline CDR1 SGHTA, CDR2 FQGNSA. Trimming removed 3 bases at V and 2 bases at J, with 8 bases between. The CDR3 has 13 amino acids. The CDR3 DNA follows: TGTGCCAGCAGCTTTGGGCTAACCTACGAGCAGTACTTC. Translation: CASSFGLTYEQYF.

The J gene is TRBJ2-1, the V gene TRBV29-1; 12 nucleotides match TRBD2. The CDR3 has 15 residues. Trimming took 6 bases from V and 5 from J; bases not matched to a gene: 8. Germline assignment: CDR1 SQVTM and CDR2 ANQGSEA. The CDR3 DNA reads TGCAGCGTGGGCTTTCTAGCGGGAGGGGACAATGAGCAGTTCTTC. Protein product: CSVGFLAGGDNEQFF.

V gene TRBV19 combines with J gene TRBJ1-2, with TRBD1 matching over 11 bases. The CDR3 covers 13 residues. The germline V gene encodes CDR1 LNHDA and CDR2 SQIVND (reference sequence). Trimming cost V 6 bases and J 7 bases; bases outside gene matches: 4. Here the CDR3 DNA reads TGTGCCAGTAGACCGGGACAGGGGGGTGGCTACACCTTC. This sequence encodes CASRPGQGGGYTF.

In the case of this clone: Other DNA sequences in the sample encode the same CDR3. The genes are TRBV9 and TRBJ2-2; tentative D call: TRBD2 (5 bases). The CDR3 loop spans 14 amino acids. Trimming took 2 bases from V and 1 from J, leaving 6 bases between them. CDR1 is SGDLS, CDR2 YYNGEE, per germline. CDR3 sequence (DNA): TGTGCCAGCAGCGTCAGCGGGAACACCGGGGAGCTGTTTTTT. This sequence encodes CASSVSGNTGELFF.

The rearrangement uses TRBV7-9 and TRBJ2-3; no definite D call. The CDR3 has 15 residues. V lost 2 bases, J lost 4 bases, and 13 bases lay in between. Germline V gene sequence: CDR1 SEHNR, CDR2 FQNEAQ (reference sequence). The CDR3 DNA is TGTGCCAGCAGCTTATCAGCGCTGACCGCAGATACGCAGTATTTT. Translation: CASSLSALTADTQYF.

The rearrangement uses TRBV10-1 and TRBJ2-3; TRBD1 matches at 7 bases. The CDR3 has 15 amino acids. Germline V gives CDR1 WNHNN, CDR2 SYGVQD (reference sequence). V lost 5 bases to trimming and J lost 0 bases; unmatched junction nucleotides: 5. The CDR3, as DNA: TGCGCCAGCAGTCCCGACAGGGTCAGCACAGATACGCAGTATTTT. The encoded protein is CASSPDRVSTDTQYF.

With regard to this clone: Sequence at one end of the junction differs from germline and may be a read error. The chain combines TRBV7-7 with TRBJ2-2, with D maybe TRBD2 (5 bases). The CDR3 extends over 15 amino acids. From germline, CDR1 is SSHAT and CDR2 FNYEAQ (reference sequence). In nucleotides, the CDR3 is TGTGCTAGCAGCTTTTCTCCTGGAGGCACCGGGGAGCTGTTTTTT. Its translation: CASSFSPGGTGELFF.

V usage is TRBV5-8 and J usage is TRBJ2-7, with TRBD1 identical over 8 bases. CDR1 and CDR2 from the germline V gene are SGHTS and YDEGEE. The V segment lost 1 base and the J segment 4 bases; nucleotides outside the gene matches: 7. The CDR3 runs to 15 residues. This CDR3 is CASSLLGRGPYEQYF. CDR3 sequence (DNA): TGTGCCAGCAGCTTGTTGGGCAGGGGGCCGTACGAGCAGTACTTC.

This clone was seen many times. The chain uses TRBV28 and TRBJ2-7, with a possible D match to TRBD1 (5 bases). V lost 2 bases to trimming and J lost 3 bases, with 11 bases between them. The CDR3 runs to 14 residues. Germline V gene sequence: CDR1 MDHEN, CDR2 SYDVKM. For the CDR3, the DNA is TGTGCCAGCAGTTTAAGGGCAGGGCGCTACGAGCAGTACTTC. Its protein product is CASSLRAGRYEQYF.

This clone was seen only once. The chain recombines TRBV5-1 with TRBJ1-1; tentatively, D is TRBD1 (5 bases). The CDR3 is 16 amino acids. The V and J ends lost 0 bases and 4 bases respectively, with 16 bases between them. Germline lookup yields CDR1 SGHRS and CDR2 YFSETQ. DNA of the CDR3: TGCGCCAGCAGCTTGGCCCCCGGCCAGGGCGGCACTGAAGCTTTCTTT. Protein sequence: CASSLAPGQGGTEAFF. The full variable domain, completed using reference TRBV5-1 and TRBJ1-1, is KAGVTQTPRYLIKTRGQQVTLSCSPISGHRSVSWYQQTPGQGLQFLFEYFSETQRNKGNFPGRFSGRQFSNSRSEMNVSTLELGDSALYLCASSLAPGQGGTEAFFGQGTRLTVV.

The chain joins TRBV7-8 to TRBJ1-2, with D hard to call. Trimming removed 5 bases from V and 8 bases from J, with 12 bases in between. Germline loops: CDR1 SGHVS, CDR2 FQNEAQ. CDR3 size: 12 residues. The CDR3 DNA reads TGTGCCAGCAGCCCTGTGGCGCGGGGCTACACCTTC. This translates into CASSPVARGYTF.

The V and J genes are TRBV3-1 (or the pseudogene TRBV3-2) and TRBJ1-4; tentatively, D is TRBD1 (5 bases). Germline V gene sequence: CDR1 LGHDT, CDR2 YNNKEL (reference sequence). The CDR3 extends over 14 amino acids. Trimming stripped 4 bases from V and 4 bases from J, with 10 bases between. DNA of the CDR3: TGTGCCAGCAGCCGCCGACAGCTTAATGAAAAACTGTTTTTT. It translates to CASSRRQLNEKLFF.

This sequence joins TRBV18 and TRBJ2-7, with D perhaps matching TRBD2 (6 bases). Germline CDR1 is KGHSH and CDR2 is LQKENI. The V gene lost 6 bases and the J gene lost 4 bases, with 22 bases spanning the gap. The CDR3 has 16 residues. As DNA, the CDR3 is TGTGCCAGCTCGTCCACCCCAGCGGAGGGTGGTTACGAGCAGTACTTC. It specifies CASSSTPAEGGYEQYF.

J is TRBJ1-5 and V is TRBV7-8; 10 nucleotides agree with TRBD1. The CDR3 contains 18 residues. V lost 5 bases to trimming and J lost 1 base; unmatched junction nucleotides: 11. CDR1 SGHVS and CDR2 FQNEAQ come from the germline V gene. The CDR3 here is CASSQGQGFALSNQPQHF. The CDR3 DNA sequence: TGTGCCAGCAGCCAGGGACAGGGGTTCGCTCTAAGCAATCAGCCCCAGCATTTT.